These 9 T cell receptor beta chains came from one sample sequenced in a study of cytotoxic CD8 clonotypes in ibrutinib-treated CLL. Profiling relied on immunoSEQ multiplex PCR, and the TCRdb table lists in-frame clones only, not all of them. Among about 140,000 clones listed, around 80% were seen once. The input for sequencing was PBMCs, taken after 36 months of ibrutinib treatment. The source of these receptors is a human donor with chronic lymphocytic leukemia.

The chain joins TRBV5-1 to TRBJ1-4; 8 nucleotides agree with TRBD1. V shed 0 bases, J shed 8 bases, and the junction held 6 bases outside the gene matches. Germline V gene sequence: CDR1 SGHRS, CDR2 YFSETQ. The CDR3 sequence is 15 residues long. CDR3 loop: CASSLAGTGDEKLFF. The CDR3 DNA reads as TGCGCCAGCAGCTTGGCCGGGACAGGTGACGAAAAACTGTTTTTT.

This clone showed up many times. This chain links TRBV5-1 with TRBJ1-4, with D perhaps matching TRBD1 (5 bases). The V and J ends lost 2 bases and 4 bases respectively, with 12 bases between them. Per germline, CDR1 SGHRS and CDR2 YFSETQ. This CDR3 has 15 amino acids. As DNA, the CDR3 is TGCGCCAGCAGCTTCCTAGGACATAGTAATGAAAAACTGTTTTTT. Encoded protein: CASSFLGHSNEKLFF.

The genes are TRBV23-1 and TRBJ2-2; possibly TRBD1 or TRBD2 for D (5 bases each). TRBV23-1 carries the ORF label, with uncertain function. The V gene lost 4 bases and the J gene lost 5 bases, with 17 bases spanning the gap. This CDR3 is 16 amino acids long. The CDR3: CASSRTGRSQTGELFF. In DNA form, the CDR3 reads TGCGCCAGCAGTCGTACGGGACGATCGCAGACCGGGGAGCTGTTTTTT.

This sequence joins TRBV19 and TRBJ2-7; possible D gene TRBD2, 5 bases. Between the trimmed V and J ends, which lost 5 bases and 5 bases, there was a span of 16 bases. Germline V lookup: CDR1 LNHDA, CDR2 SQIVND (reference sequence). This CDR3 is built from 14 residues. The chain's CDR3 is CASSPRLRADEQYF. In DNA form, the CDR3 reads TGTGCCAGTAGTCCCCGACTACGGGCAGACGAGCAGTACTTC.

The V and J genes are TRBV18 and TRBJ1-4; D call uncertain. Looked up from germline, CDR1 is KGHSH and CDR2 is LQKENI. The germline V and J ends were trimmed by 4 bases and 0 bases, with 9 bases remaining between them. This CDR3 comprises 15 residues. The CDR3 loop is CASSHGDATNEKLFF. In DNA form, the CDR3 reads TGTGCCAGCTCACACGGGGATGCAACTAATGAAAAACTGTTTTTT. Full variable domain (rest looked up from reference TRBV18 and TRBJ1-4): NAGVMQNPRHLVRRRGQEARLRCSPMKGHSHVYWYRQLPEEGLKFMVYLQKENIIDESGMPKERFSAEFPKEGPSILRIQQVVRGDSAAYFCASSHGDATNEKLFFGSGTQLSVL.

In DNA, the CDR3 is TGTGCCAGCAGTTTTGGATGGAGGGACAGGGACACTGAAGCTTTCTTT. This gives the protein CASSFGWRDRDTEAFF. This chain uses TRBV28 with TRBJ1-1; TRBD1 matches 9 bases. CDR3 length: 16 amino acids. Germline loops: CDR1 MDHEN, CDR2 SYDVKM. The J segment lost 3 bases and the V segment lost 3 bases, leaving 8 bases of the junction unmatched. Full variable domain (remainder filled in from reference TRBV28 and TRBJ1-1): DVKVTQSSRYLVKRTGEKVFLECVQDMDHENMFWYRQDPGLGLRLIYFSYDVKMKEKGDIPEGYSVSREKKERFSLILESASTNQTSMYLCASSFGWRDRDTEAFFGQGTRLTVV.

As to this clone: An end of the junction does not agree with germline; a read error may underlie this. This sequence joins TRBV20-1 and TRBJ1-1; D is uncertain. The germline V gene has CDR1 DFQATT and CDR2 SNEGSKA (reference sequence). The CDR3 runs to 10 residues. In DNA form, the CDR3 reads TGCAGTGCTAGAGATGAGCGACACATCTTT. This translates into CSARDERHIF.

The V call is TRBV28, the J call TRBJ1-2; no clear D gene. The germline gives CDR1 MDHEN, CDR2 SYDVKM. The CDR3 consists of 10 residues. V lost 6 bases and J 3 bases, leaving 2 bases between the germline ends. CDR3 residues: CASSDYGYTF. Written as DNA, the CDR3 is TGTGCCAGCAGCGACTATGGCTACACCTTC.

The chain employs TRBV19 and TRBJ1-1, with D unclear. The germline gives CDR1 LNHDA, CDR2 SQIVND (reference sequence). Trimming removed 4 bases at V and 8 bases at J, with 14 bases between. There are 13 residues in the CDR3. CDR3 loop: CASSSPPLQEAFF. The CDR3 coding sequence is TGTGCCAGTAGTAGCCCACCCCTGCAAGAAGCTTTCTTT.